These 7 T cell receptor beta chains share one sample of origin, sequenced in a study of response to subunit inactivated influenza vaccine (dated by TCRdb to the late 2010s). To prepare the library, RT-PCR was applied. The sequencing machine was an Illumina HiSeq 2500. TCRdb trimmed the raw reads at Q25, called clones with MiXCR and kept productive beta chains. Rows with a matching CDR3 protein are joined into one entry that keeps the most common DNA and genes. In this sample the table shows 500,000 to 700,000 distinct CDR3 sequences, 20% to 25% of which occur a single time. Jointly, the top ten make up 2.8% of the sample. This sample was shared with a second study, whose subject was T cells expressing NK-cell markers. That second report states: TCR beta cDNA libraries were prepared using 5'RACE template switching, which introduced a universal primer site and unique molecular identifiers.

The sequencing here drew on CD4+ T cells sorted from PBMCs, taken 11 to 12 days after vaccination. The receptors shown here come from a man aged 45-65 years who received an inactivated influenza vaccine. Donor details come from another sample of the same person, matched by shared clones.

This clonotype was seen more than once but under ten times. The gene calls are TRBV20-1 and TRBJ2-3; the D gene could be TRBD1 or TRBD2 (5 bases each). V shed 6 bases and J shed 2 bases, with 18 bases lying between them. The CDR3 spans 15 residues. Germline CDR1 is DFQATT and CDR2 is SNEGSKA (reference sequence). CDR3 sequence: CSAKPYRRNTDTQYF. As DNA, the CDR3 is TGCAGTGCCAAACCTTACAGGAGGAACACAGATACGCAGTATTTT.

This chain uses TRBV28 with TRBJ2-6; maybe TRBD2 (6 bases). Between the trimmed V and J ends, which lost 2 bases and 0 bases, there was a span of 20 bases. The CDR3 runs 20 residues. Per the germline V gene, CDR1 is MDHEN and CDR2 is SYDVKM. The CDR3 protein is CASSLLASNTKLSGANVLTF. The CDR3, as DNA: TGTGCCAGCAGTTTACTAGCGAGTAATACTAAACTCTCTGGGGCCAACGTCCTGACTTTC.

The rearrangement joins TRBV20-1 to TRBJ1-5, with D maybe TRBD1 (5 bases). Trimming took 3 bases from V and 6 from J, leaving 15 bases between them. This CDR3 has 14 amino acids. Germline-derived CDR1 and CDR2 are DFQATT and SNEGSKA (reference sequence). The CDR3 DNA reads as TGCAGTGCTAGGGATTTCTGGAGGGGTCAGCCCCAGCATTTT. This encodes CSARDFWRGQPQHF.

Only a few counts were recorded for this clonotype. This chain joins TRBV4-3 and TRBJ2-3, with 9 nucleotides matching TRBD2. The CDR3 loop spans 17 amino acids. The junction had 11 bases not matched to a gene; V was cut back by 4 bases and J by 3 bases. Germline V gives CDR1 LGHNA, CDR2 YSLEER. The CDR3 DNA follows: TGCGCCAGCAGCCCAAACCCGCGGGGGGGCCGAACAGATACGCAGTATTTT. The encoded protein is CASSPNPRGGRTDTQYF.

This clonotype was picked up a small number of times. V is TRBV12-3 or TRBV12-4 and J is TRBJ2-5; D unresolved. This CDR3 has 14 residues. Between the trimmed V and J ends, which lost 2 bases and 4 bases, there was a span of 11 bases. The CDR3 region has the DNA TGTGCCAGCAGTTTATTTAGGTTAGGAGAGACCCAGTACTTC. Its translation is CASSLFRLGETQYF.

This clonotype was counted only a few times. This chain uses TRBV5-6 with TRBJ2-1; D is tentatively TRBD1 or TRBD2 (5 bases each). Germline assignment: CDR1 SGHDT and CDR2 YYEEEE. The CDR3 extends over 16 amino acids. CDR3 residues: CSSSSRGVASYNEQFF. CDR3 DNA: TGTTCTAGCAGTTCCAGAGGGGTCGCGTCCTACAATGAGCAGTTCTTC.

This chain links TRBV3-1 with TRBJ2-3, with a weak D call TRBD2 (6 bases). The ends were cut back, 5 bases at V and 6 bases at J, with 18 bases in the middle. CDR1 LGHDT and CDR2 YNNKEL come from the germline V gene (reference sequence). This CDR3 contains 15 residues. CDR3 coding DNA: TGTGCCAGCAGCGAGAGCGGGTCGGGCTTGGATACGCAGTATTTT. Its protein is CASSESGSGLDTQYF.